This T cell receptor beta chain was identified in a study of T cells in Graves' hyperthyroidism and ophthalmopathy (dated by TCRdb to the late 2010s). Study-wide context: Peripheral blood was collected at initial diagnosis, before any treatment. To identify TCR V-J signatures that set the groups apart, the researchers used a discovery cohort of about a hundred patients, made up of fewer than 50 with Graves' ophthalmopathy and some 58 with stable Graves' hyperthyroidism. An independent validation cohort of under 20 hyperthyroidism patients and 17 patients who later progressed to ophthalmopathy tested prospective prediction of ophthalmopathy. The approximately 90 discovery patients were randomly split 7:3 into training and test sets. In several Graves' hyperthyroidism patients, the study also compared T-cell repertoires from thyroid tissue with T-cell repertoires from blood. After sampling, hyperthyroidism patients received methimazole starting at 30 mg daily, and ophthalmopathy patients received high-dose intravenous methylprednisolone. The paper describes TCR Vbeta CDR3 sequencing of more than 120 peripheral blood samples, made up of 43 ophthalmopathy patients, roughly 75 hyperthyroidism patients and around 17 progressor patients.

Deletion took 5 bases off V and 3 bases off J, with a span of 16 bases between the germline ends. The CDR3 holds 14 amino acids from the cysteine to the phenylalanine. Only the CDR3 DNA is retained, 42 bases long and in frame from the first base. The germline V gene encodes CDR1 DFQATT and CDR2 SNEGSKA (reference sequence). Ophthalmopathy patients had moderately to severely active disease, with a Clinical Activity Score of 3 or more, a NOSPECS grade of 4 or more, and a disease duration of less than 3 months. Patients with uncontrolled infections, other autoimmune diseases, pregnancy or lactation were excluded. Diagnoses were established on the basis of clinical symptoms, serum thyroxine and TRAb, thyroid ultrasound, and orbital computed tomography. PBMCs were separated from 10 ml of fresh peripheral blood using Ficoll-Paque density gradient centrifugation. Trizol reagent was used to extract total RNA, and RNA quality was then checked on an Agilent 2100 Bioanalyzer.

Study-wide conclusions, independent of this receptor: In validation, progression to ophthalmopathy was predicted by the model with 70.59% sensitivity and 72.22% specificity, a median of roughly six months before onset. Ophthalmopathy was separated from stable hyperthyroidism by a 13 V-J signature model, with approximately 86% sensitivity and about 84% specificity obtained in cross-validation and 80%/75% obtained in testing. Sample size was not statistically predetermined, and investigators were not blinded to group allocation. Blood samples also contained most of the expanded thyroid clonotypes (frequency above 0.001), which suggests that blood repertoires may reflect thyroid immune responses.

This clonotype was counted a few times. What this receptor recognizes is not known. No base-level quality is on record; no much larger clone is a single base apart. The TCR beta CDR3 regions were amplified from the RNA transcripts. For the first round of RT-PCR on the TCR CDR3, the HTBI primer set was used together with the Qiagen OneStep RT-PCR kit. Libraries were constructed in a second round of multiplex PCR, after which size selection and purification were performed. Sequencing of the libraries was done on an Illumina HiSeq2000 using paired-end 100 bp reads. In the original analysis: SOAPnuke was used to process the raw data, throwing out any read that contained adapters or uncalled bases, had a mean Phred below 15, or lacked an exact constant-primer or identifier match. COPE v1.2.5 was used to merge high-quality paired reads, and clonotypes were defined as unique nucleotide sequences. MiTCR v1.1 was used to align clonotypes to the IMGT TRBV, TRBD and TRBJ reference segments. The analysis included only V-J combinations with a frequency above 0.0001, which together covered approximately 99% of the repertoires. The TCS score was defined as the ratio of F50 (clonal expansion) to E x V (chaos), calculated using BLOSUM62-based TCRdist between CDR3 peptides within each V-J. Welch's t-statistics and random forest reduced roughly 500 V-J features to around 14, which were used in a naive Bayes classifier (R e1071). TCRdb ran its own pipeline on the public reads, namely fastp trimming at Q25 and MiXCR clone calling, and kept in-frame beta chains. Each entry merges the rows of one CDR3 protein and shows their most common DNA and genes. The V and J calls reflect TCRdb's pipeline rather than the authors' work. The sample table shows about 270,000 distinct CDR3 sequences, and roughly 20% are seen once. Of the sample, roughly 60% is held by the ten largest clones.

Sequencing used blood. The origin of this receptor is a man aged 25-45 years with Graves' ophthalmopathy. The chain joins TRBV20-1 to TRBJ1-1; the D region possibly corresponds to TRBD1 (6 bases align). The base sequence is TGCAGTGCTCTCGCGAAGGGGGTGGACACTGAAGCTTTCTTT. It is translated as CSALAKGVDTEAFF.